The rows below give T cell receptor beta chains drawn from one sample of a study of shared clonotypes between healthy human individuals. Sequencing used immunoSEQ multiplex PCR; TCRdb keeps in-frame clones, though not all of them. The sample yields 2 million to 2.5 million clones, approximately 94% seen once. Sequencing was performed on naive CD4+ T cells sorted from blood. These receptors were taken from a man younger than 30 in good health. The CDR3 runs from the conserved cysteine through the conserved F or W. The D gene is left open where the match is weak. Expanded clones get a size class; other rows say once, few or many, or leave the size out.

14	.	TRBV2	.	TRBJ2-3	CASNHGLRTDTQYF	TGTGCCAGCAACCACGGACTGCGCACAGATACGCAGTATTTT
17	.	TRBV10-3	.	TRBJ2-3	CAISESLRELGTDTQYF	TGTGCCATCAGTGAGTCGCTACGGGAGTTGGGCACAGATACGCAGTATTTT
15	.	TRBV4-1	.	TRBJ1-2	CASSPPRQLDYGYTF	TGCGCCAGCAGCCCCCCGCGACAGCTTGACTATGGCTACACCTTC
14	TRBD1	TRBV19	.	TRBJ2-5	CASSLTGAQETQYF	TGTGCCAGTAGTTTAACAGGGGCCCAAGAGACCCAGTACTTC
13	.	TRBV10-3	.	TRBJ1-2	CAISPELRYGYTF	TGTGCCATCAGTCCGGAGTTAAGATATGGCTACACCTTC
17	TRBD1	TRBV27	.	TRBJ1-4	CASSPRDSPRRGEKLFF	TGTGCCAGCAGTCCGCGGGACAGTCCAAGACGAGGGGAAAAACTGTTTTTT
19	TRBD1	TRBV18	.	TRBJ1-1	CASSPSGKGGRAVNTEAFF	TGTGCCAGCTCACCAAGCGGCAAAGGGGGCAGGGCGGTCAACACTGAAGCTTTCTTT
17	TRBD1	TRBV2	.	TRBJ1-1	CATSSGTGGERDTEAFF	TGTGCCACCTCGTCGGGGACAGGGGGCGAGAGAGACACTGAAGCTTTCTTT
10	.	TRBV28	once	TRBJ1-2	CASSSYGYTF	TGTGCCAGCAGCTCCTATGGCTACACCTTC
14	.	TRBV6-5	.	TRBJ2-2	CASSYARNTGELFF	TGTGCCAGCAGTTACGCAAGAAACACCGGGGAGCTGTTTTTT
16	.	TRBV6-1	.	TRBJ2-2	CASSDRHPANTGELFF	TGTGCCAGCAGTGATCGACATCCTGCGAACACCGGGGAGCTGTTTTTT
13	.	TRBV28	.	TRBJ1-2	CASSLLGSRGYTF	TGTGCCAGCAGTTTACTCGGGAGTAGGGGCTACACCTTC
12	.	TRBV5-4	.	TRBJ1-6	CASSAINSPLHF	TGTGCCAGCAGCGCTATTAATTCACCCCTCCACTTT
15	.	TRBV4-2	.	TRBJ1-6	CASSLDRGLNSPLHF	TGTGCCAGCAGCCTAGACCGAGGTCTTAATTCACCCCTCCACTTT
14	.	TRBV18	.	TRBJ2-5	CASSNRGDGETQYF	TGTGCCAGCTCAAACAGAGGGGATGGTGAGACCCAGTACTTC
15	TRBD2	TRBV6-6	.	TRBJ2-7	CASSYQRGGTYEQYF	TGTGCCAGCAGTTATCAGCGGGGGGGAACCTACGAGCAGTACTTC
13	.	TRBV7-9	.	TRBJ2-1	CASSLGAHNEQFF	TGTGCCAGCAGCTTAGGAGCACACAATGAGCAGTTCTTC
16	TRBD1	TRBV5-5	.	TRBJ1-3	CASSSPGQASGNTIYF	TGTGCCAGCAGCTCGCCGGGACAGGCCTCTGGAAACACCATATATTTT
14	.	TRBV5-6	.	TRBJ2-2	CASSSYIQTGELFF	TGTGCCAGCAGCTCTTATATACAGACCGGGGAGCTGTTTTTT
15	TRBD1	TRBV6-6	.	TRBJ2-2	CASSSIDRGKGELFF	TGTGCCAGCAGTTCCATCGACAGGGGCAAGGGGGAGCTGTTTTTT
13	.	TRBV7-6	.	TRBJ2-7	CASSLAGTYEQYF	TGTGCCAGCAGCTTAGCAGGCACCTACGAGCAGTACTTC
17	TRBD2	TRBV2	.	TRBJ2-1	CASSESSGSPFYNEQFF	TGTGCCAGCAGTGAAAGTAGCGGGAGCCCATTCTACAATGAGCAGTTCTTC
12	.	TRBV27	.	TRBJ1-6	CASKNIDSPLHF	TGTGCCAGCAAGAACATTGATTCACCCCTCCACTTT
14	.	TRBV5-1	.	TRBJ2-6	CASSPSTGANVLTF	TGCGCCAGCAGCCCTTCCACTGGGGCCAACGTCCTGACTTTC
13	.	TRBV9	.	TRBJ2-2	CASSVVGTGELFF	TGTGCCAGCAGCGTAGTGGGCACCGGGGAGCTGTTTTTT
12	.	TRBV10-3	.	TRBJ2-7	CATSSGADEQYF	TGTGCCACGTCCAGCGGAGCCGACGAGCAGTACTTC
14	.	TRBV9	.	TRBJ1-2	CASSVAQGGYGYTF	TGTGCCAGCAGCGTAGCGCAGGGAGGCTATGGCTACACCTTC
10	.	TRBV20-1	.	TRBJ2-3	CSASPDTQYF	TGCAGTGCTAGTCCAGATACGCAGTATTTT
18	TRBD1	TRBV19	.	TRBJ1-3	CASSMWTGDYWSGNTIYF	TGTGCCAGTAGTATGTGGACAGGGGATTATTGGTCTGGAAACACCATATATTTT
17	TRBD2	TRBV25-1	.	TRBJ2-2	CASSESFGRSNTGELFF	TGTGCCAGCAGTGAATCTTTCGGGAGGTCGAACACCGGGGAGCTGTTTTTT
14	TRBD1	TRBV19	.	TRBJ1-4	CASSTPGQGEKLFF	TGTGCCAGTAGTACCCCGGGACAGGGTGAAAAACTGTTTTTT
13	.	TRBV4-1	.	TRBJ2-3	CASSQVSLDTQYF	TGCGCCAGCAGCCAAGTCAGTTTAGATACGCAGTATTTT
11	.	TRBV20-1	once	TRBJ1-1	CSARASGSAFF	TGCAGTGCTAGAGCGTCCGGGAGTGCTTTCTTT
15	.	TRBV6-5	.	TRBJ2-3	CASSYSYHREDTQYF	TGTGCCAGCAGTTACTCGTACCACAGGGAGGATACGCAGTATTTT
14	.	TRBV27	.	TRBJ1-2	CASSLYSQGGGYTF	TGTGCCAGCAGTTTATATAGTCAGGGAGGCGGCTACACCTTC
15	.	TRBV4-1	.	TRBJ1-3	CASSQDRGGGNTIYF	TGCGCCAGCAGCCAAGACAGGGGAGGCGGAAACACCATATATTTT
14	.	TRBV27	.	TRBJ1-5	CASSFGSTSHPQHF	TGTGCCAGCAGTTTCGGCAGCACCTCCCATCCCCAGCATTTT
18	TRBD1	TRBV10-3	.	TRBJ2-1	CAISAYGGGTGKGNEQFF	TGTGCCATCAGTGCCTACGGAGGAGGGACAGGGAAGGGAAATGAGCAGTTCTTC
12	.	TRBV7-9	once	TRBJ2-1	CASSETPWEQFF	TGTGCCAGCAGCGAGACCCCATGGGAGCAGTTCTTC
16	.	TRBV5-1	.	TRBJ2-7	CASSLAPEDGSYEQYF	TGCGCCAGCAGCTTGGCCCCGGAAGATGGCTCCTACGAGCAGTACTTC
15	.	TRBV30	.	TRBJ1-2	CAWSEYSGSNGGYTF	TGTGCCTGGAGTGAATACAGCGGGTCTAATGGGGGCTACACCTTC
15	.	TRBV7-2	.	TRBJ2-7	CASSLAPGLWDEQYF	TGTGCCAGCAGCTTAGCGCCAGGGTTGTGGGACGAGCAGTACTTC
14	.	TRBV10-3	.	TRBJ2-1	CAISESGGYNEQFF	TGTGCCATCAGTGAGTCAGGGGGGTACAATGAGCAGTTCTTC
14	TRBD1	TRBV28	.	TRBJ1-1	CASRPGTGGAEAFF	TGTGCCAGCAGACCCGGGACAGGGGGCGCTGAAGCTTTCTTT
18	TRBD1	TRBV10-1	.	TRBJ1-6	CASRPINFVGGEDSPLHF	TGCGCCAGCAGACCAATTAATTTCGTAGGGGGCGAAGATTCACCCCTCCACTTT
13	.	TRBV18	.	TRBJ2-5	CASSLNGGETQYF	TGTGCCAGCTCCCTTAATGGTGGTGAGACCCAGTACTTC
14	.	TRBV6-1	.	TRBJ2-7	CASSEVSGPYEQYF	TGTGCCAGCAGTGAAGTTTCGGGGCCCTACGAGCAGTACTTC
14	.	TRBV9	.	TRBJ2-5	CASSVAHMMETQYF	TGTGCCAGCAGCGTAGCCCATATGATGGAGACCCAGTACTTC
14	TRBD1	TRBV6-1	.	TRBJ2-7	CASNADRPSYEQYF	TGTGCCAGCAATGCGGACAGGCCCTCGTACGAGCAGTACTTC
14	.	TRBV28	.	TRBJ1-6	CASSPPSYNSPLHF	TGTGCCAGCAGCCCTCCTTCCTATAATTCACCCCTCCACTTT
16	.	TRBV6-5	.	TRBJ1-3	CASSYSRGESGNTIYF	TGTGCCAGCAGTTACTCGAGGGGGGAGTCTGGAAACACCATATATTTT
18	.	TRBV18	.	TRBJ2-1	CASSPLLSGQGFYNEQFF	TGTGCCAGCTCGCCACTTCTCTCCGGTCAGGGATTCTACAATGAGCAGTTCTTC
15	.	TRBV14	.	TRBJ1-2	CASSTGQPPNYGYTF	TGTGCCAGCAGCACCGGACAGCCACCTAACTATGGCTACACCTTC
15	TRBD1	TRBV7-2	.	TRBJ1-5	CASSPGQGFNQPQHF	TGTGCCAGCAGCCCCGGACAGGGGTTCAATCAGCCCCAGCATTTT
15	.	TRBV5-1	.	TRBJ1-4	CASSLSGGLGEKLFF	TGCGCCAGCAGTTTGAGTGGAGGGTTGGGTGAAAAACTGTTTTTT
15	.	TRBV10-2	.	TRBJ1-4	CASSLTLTTNEKLFF	TGCGCCAGCAGTCTTACCCTTACAACTAATGAAAAACTGTTTTTT
15	TRBD2	TRBV2	.	TRBJ2-2	CASISTSGSSGELFF	TGTGCCAGCATTTCGACGAGCGGGAGTTCAGGGGAGCTGTTTTTT